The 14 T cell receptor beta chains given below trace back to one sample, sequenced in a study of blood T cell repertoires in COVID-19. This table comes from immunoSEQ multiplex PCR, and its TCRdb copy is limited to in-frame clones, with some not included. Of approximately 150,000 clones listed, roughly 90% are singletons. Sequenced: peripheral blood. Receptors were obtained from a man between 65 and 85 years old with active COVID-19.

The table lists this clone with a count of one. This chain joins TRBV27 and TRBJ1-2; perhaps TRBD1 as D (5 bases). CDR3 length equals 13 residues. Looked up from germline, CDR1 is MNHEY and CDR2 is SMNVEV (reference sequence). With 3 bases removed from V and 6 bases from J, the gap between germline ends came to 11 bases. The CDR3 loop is CASSFSGVDGYTF. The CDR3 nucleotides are TGTGCCAGCAGTTTTTCGGGGGTTGATGGCTACACCTTC.

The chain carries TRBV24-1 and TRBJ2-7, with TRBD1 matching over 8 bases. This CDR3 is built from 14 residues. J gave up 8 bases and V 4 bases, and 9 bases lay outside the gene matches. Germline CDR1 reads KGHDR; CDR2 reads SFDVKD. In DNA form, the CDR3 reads TGTGCCACCAGTGACCCCCGACAGGGGCGAAAGCAGTACTTC. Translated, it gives CATSDPRQGRKQYF.

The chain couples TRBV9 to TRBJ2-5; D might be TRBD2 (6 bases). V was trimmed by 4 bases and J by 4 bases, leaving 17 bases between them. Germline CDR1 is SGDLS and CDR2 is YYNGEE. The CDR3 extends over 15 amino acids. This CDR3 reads CASSPVSGVGETQYF. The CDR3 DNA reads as TGTGCCAGCAGCCCGGTCTCGGGGGTGGGAGAGACCCAGTACTTC.

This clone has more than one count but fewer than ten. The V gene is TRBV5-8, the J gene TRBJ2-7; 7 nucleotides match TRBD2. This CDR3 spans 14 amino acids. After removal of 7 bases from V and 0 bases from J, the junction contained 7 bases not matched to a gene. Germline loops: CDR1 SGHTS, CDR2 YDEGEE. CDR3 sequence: CASRGGEISYEQYF. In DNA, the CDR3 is TGTGCCAGCCGTGGGGGGGAGATCTCCTACGAGCAGTACTTC.

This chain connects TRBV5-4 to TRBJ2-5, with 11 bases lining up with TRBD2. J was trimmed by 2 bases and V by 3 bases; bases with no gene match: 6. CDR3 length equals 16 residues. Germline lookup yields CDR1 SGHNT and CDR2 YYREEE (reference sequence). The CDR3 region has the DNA TGTGCCAGCAGCTGGGGACTAGCGGCAATTCAAGAGACCCAGTACTTC. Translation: CASSWGLAAIQETQYF.

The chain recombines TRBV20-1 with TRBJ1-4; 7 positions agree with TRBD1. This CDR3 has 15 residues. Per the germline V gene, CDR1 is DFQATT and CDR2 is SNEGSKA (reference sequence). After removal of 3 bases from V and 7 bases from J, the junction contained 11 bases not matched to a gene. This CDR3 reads CSASLVAGGGEKLFF. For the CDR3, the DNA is TGCAGTGCTAGTTTAGTGGCAGGGGGAGGTGAAAAACTGTTTTTT.

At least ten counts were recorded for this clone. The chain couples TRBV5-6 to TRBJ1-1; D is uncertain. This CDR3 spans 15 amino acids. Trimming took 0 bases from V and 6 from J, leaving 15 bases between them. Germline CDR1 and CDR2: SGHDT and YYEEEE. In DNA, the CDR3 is TGTGCCAGCAGCTTGGCCCTGGGGAGCGTTGCTGAAGCTTTCTTT. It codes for CASSLALGSVAEAFF.

For the CDR3, the DNA is TGTGCCATCAGTCCTACAGGGGTAGGATCACCCCTCCACTTT. This encodes CAISPTGVGSPLHF. The chain joins TRBV10-3 to TRBJ1-6; 7 nucleotides agree with TRBD1. Germline loops: CDR1 ENHRY, CDR2 SYGVKD. V gave up 5 bases and J gave up 10 bases; unmatched junction bases: 8. The CDR3 totals 14 residues.

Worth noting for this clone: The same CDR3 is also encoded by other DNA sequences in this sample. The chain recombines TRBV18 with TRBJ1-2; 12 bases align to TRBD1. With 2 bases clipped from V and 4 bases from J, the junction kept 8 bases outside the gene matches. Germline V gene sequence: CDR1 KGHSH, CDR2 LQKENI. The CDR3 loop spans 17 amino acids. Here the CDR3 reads CASSPAVGQGASYGYTF. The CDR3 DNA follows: TGTGCCAGCTCACCAGCGGTGGGACAGGGGGCTAGCTATGGCTACACCTTC.

Here the CDR3 reads CASSLSRGDGELFF. The CDR3 nucleotides read TGCGCCAGCAGCTTAAGTCGGGGGGACGGGGAGCTGTTTTTT. The genes are TRBV4-3 and TRBJ2-2; 7 nucleotides match TRBD2. The germline gives CDR1 LGHNA, CDR2 YSLEER. The junction had 7 bases not matched to a gene; V was cut back by 5 bases and J by 7 bases. The length of the CDR3 is 14 residues.

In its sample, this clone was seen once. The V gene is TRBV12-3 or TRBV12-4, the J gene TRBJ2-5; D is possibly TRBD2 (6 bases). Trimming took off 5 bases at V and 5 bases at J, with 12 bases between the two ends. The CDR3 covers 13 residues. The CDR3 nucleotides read TGTGCCAGCAGTCTGGGGGGTGAGGAGACCCAGTACTTC. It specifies CASSLGGEETQYF.

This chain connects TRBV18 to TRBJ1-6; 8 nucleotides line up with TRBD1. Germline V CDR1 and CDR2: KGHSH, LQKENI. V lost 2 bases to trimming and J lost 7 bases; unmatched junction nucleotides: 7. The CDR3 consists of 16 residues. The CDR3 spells CASSPSFGQGNSPLHF. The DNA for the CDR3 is TGTGCCAGCTCACCATCCTTCGGACAGGGCAATTCACCCCTCCACTTT.

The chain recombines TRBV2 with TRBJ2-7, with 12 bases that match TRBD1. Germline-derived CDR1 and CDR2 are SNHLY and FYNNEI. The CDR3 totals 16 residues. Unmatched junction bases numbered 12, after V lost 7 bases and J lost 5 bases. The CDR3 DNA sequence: TGTGCCAGCATCCATCTCCCGGGACAGGGGGCCGACGAGCAGTACTTC. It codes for CASIHLPGQGADEQYF. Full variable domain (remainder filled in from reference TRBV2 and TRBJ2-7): EPEVTQTPSHQVTQMGQEVILRCVPISNHLYFYWYRQILGQKVEFLVSFYNNEISEKSEIFDDQFSVERPDGSNFTLKIRSTKLEDSAMYFCASIHLPGQGADEQYFGPGTRLTVT.

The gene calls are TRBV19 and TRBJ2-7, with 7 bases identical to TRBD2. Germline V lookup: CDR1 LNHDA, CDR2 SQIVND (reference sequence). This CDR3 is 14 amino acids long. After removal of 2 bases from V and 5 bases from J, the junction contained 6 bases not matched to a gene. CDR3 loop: CASSISSGVHEQYF. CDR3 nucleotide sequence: TGTGCCAGTAGTATATCAAGCGGGGTCCACGAGCAGTACTTC.